This T cell receptor (beta chain) was documented in a study of blood T cells in healthy people across ages. Study-wide points: Per-million-T-cell TCR beta diversity fell roughly linearly with age. More naive CD4+ cells and higher diversity marked long-lived donors relative to aged donors.

Donors gave around 10 milliliters of peripheral blood apiece. PBMCs were isolated at a quantity of at least 6 million per sample. Worth noting for this clonotype: Its antigen is not identified.

A second PCR, run for roughly 6 to 11 cycles, used a sample-barcoded 5' primer plus a J-beta primer mix. MiXCR, applied by TCRdb to the 5' RACE reads, yields one record per CDR3 protein. The sample has some 1.4 million distinct CDR3 sequences, around two fifths seen once; the top ten hold approximately 7.9%. The V end was cut by 9 bases, the J end by 6 bases, with 21 bases between. The CDR3 spans 15 residues. The germline gives CDR1 MNHEY, CDR2 SVGAGI. The J gene is TRBJ1-5, the V gene TRBV6-5; the D gene is possibly TRBD1 (5 bases). This sequence was found in a woman aged 18-29 years in good health. Material for sequencing was blood. The CDR3 nucleotides read TGTGCCAGAAGGGTGGGAGGGGCGGATCGTCAGCCCCAGCATTTT. It encodes CARRVGGADRQPQHF.